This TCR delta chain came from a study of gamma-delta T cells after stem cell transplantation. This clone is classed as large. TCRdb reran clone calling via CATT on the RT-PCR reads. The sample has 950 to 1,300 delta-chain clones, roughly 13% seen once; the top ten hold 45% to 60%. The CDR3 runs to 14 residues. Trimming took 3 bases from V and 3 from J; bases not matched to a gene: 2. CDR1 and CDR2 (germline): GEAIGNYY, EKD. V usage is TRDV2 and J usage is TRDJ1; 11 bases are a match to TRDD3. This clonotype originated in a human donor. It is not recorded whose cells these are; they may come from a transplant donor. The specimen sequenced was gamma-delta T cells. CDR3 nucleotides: TGTGCCTGTGACCCCTGGGGGATACCCGATAAACTCATCTTT. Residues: CACDPWGIPDKLIF.